What follows describes a single T cell receptor (beta chain). Sequenced by immunoSEQ multiplex PCR; TCRdb stores in-frame clones only, minus some. The profile shows about 46,000 clones, about 93% of them singletons. This sample stems from a study of T cell changes during pregnancy in multiple sclerosis. CDR1 is MNHNS and CDR2 is SASEGT in the germline V gene. The germline V and J ends were trimmed by 1 base and 2 bases, with 12 bases remaining between them. This CDR3 region has 16 residues. This chain uses TRBV6-1 with TRBJ1-3; D gene uncertain. The origin of this receptor is a female donor with multiple sclerosis, enrolled in a pregnancy study. The sample here was CD8+ T cells from peripheral blood mononuclear cells, taken after pregnancy. The chain's CDR3 is CASSEGGEYTGNTIYF. As DNA, the CDR3 is TGTGCCAGCAGTGAAGGGGGAGAGTACACTGGAAACACCATATATTTT.